This section outlines one T cell receptor beta chain sequence together with its context. Its target is not known. PCR involved 60 Vbeta and 13 Jbeta primers. Generated by immunoSEQ multiplex PCR, the TCRdb table keeps only in-frame clones and is missing some. The sample data list tens of thousands of clones. This record belongs to a study of cytomegalovirus exposure and HLA in healthy donors. Turning to the study itself: Samples from HLA-typed donors yielded about 85 million unique TCRs in an early data release. Points from the study as a whole: Specificity of a few CMV-associated chains for CMV antigens was verified in vitro. A missense variant in DCLRE1C was later tied to TCR beta V- and J-gene trimming.

Germline CDR1 is LNHNV and CDR2 is YYDKDF (reference sequence). The CDR3 runs 15 residues. The ends were cut back, 1 base at V and 0 bases at J, with 7 bases in the middle. The origin of this receptor is a male donor in good health and CMV-seronegative. The source material was PBMCs. The chain combines TRBV15 with TRBJ2-1; perhaps TRBD2 as D (5 bases). CDR3 sequence (DNA): TGTGCCACCAGCAGAGGGGAGAGCTCCTACAATGAGCAGTTCTTC. The encoded protein is CATSRGESSYNEQFF.